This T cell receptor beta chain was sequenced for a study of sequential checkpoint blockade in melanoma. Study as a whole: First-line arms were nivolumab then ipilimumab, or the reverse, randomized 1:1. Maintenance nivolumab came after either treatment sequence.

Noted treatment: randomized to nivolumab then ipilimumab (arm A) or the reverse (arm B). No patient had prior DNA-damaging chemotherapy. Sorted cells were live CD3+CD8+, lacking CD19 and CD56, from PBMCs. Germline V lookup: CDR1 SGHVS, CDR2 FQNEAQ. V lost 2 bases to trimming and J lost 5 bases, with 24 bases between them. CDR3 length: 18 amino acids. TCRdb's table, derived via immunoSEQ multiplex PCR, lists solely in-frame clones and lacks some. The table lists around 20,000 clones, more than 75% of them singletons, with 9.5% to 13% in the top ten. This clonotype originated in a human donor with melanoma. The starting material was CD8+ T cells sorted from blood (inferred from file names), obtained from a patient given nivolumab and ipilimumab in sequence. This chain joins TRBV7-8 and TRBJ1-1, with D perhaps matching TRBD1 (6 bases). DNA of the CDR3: TGTGCCAGCAGCTTACGTCGGCGATCGACAGGTGGGAATACTGAAGCTTTCTTT. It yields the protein CASSLRRRSTGGNTEAFF.